Listed here are 2 T cell receptor beta chains from one sample, sequenced in a study of Ad26.COV2.S vaccination and SARS-CoV-2 variants. Treatment denoted: approximately 18 received Ad26.COV2.S at low or high dose, single or two shots; 5 received placebo; per-sample allocation not given. Sampling happened 63 days after the first vaccine or placebo injection. The data were produced by immunoSEQ multiplex PCR, yet TCRdb's version contains in-frame clones alone and is incomplete. The sample carries around 300,000 clones, roughly nine tenths recorded once. The sequences come from peripheral blood, collected in a trial of Ad26.COV2.S vaccine versus placebo. The receptors derive from a person aged 18-60 years who received the Ad26.COV2.S COVID-19 vaccine or a placebo.

The chain is built from TRBV7-9 and TRBJ2-5, with D possibly TRBD1 on 6 matching bases. There are 15 residues in the CDR3. Germline V CDR1 and CDR2: SEHNR, FQNEAQ (reference sequence). The V and J ends lost 5 bases and 2 bases respectively, with 15 bases between them. DNA of the CDR3: TGTGCCAGCAGCCCTAGGGGGAGCGAACAAGAGACCCAGTACTTC. Translating it yields CASSPRGSEQETQYF.

This sequence joins TRBV4-3 and TRBJ1-2; no reliable D call. From germline, CDR1 is LGHNA and CDR2 YSLEER. With 6 bases removed from V and 0 bases from J, the gap between germline ends came to 17 bases. The CDR3 covers 16 residues. Here the CDR3 DNA reads TGCGCCAGCAGTCCTACCCACGGGGTGCCTAACTATGGCTACACCTTC. Its protein is CASSPTHGVPNYGYTF.